This T cell receptor (beta chain) was profiled in a study of blood T cell repertoires in COVID-19. Study context: COVID-19 samples from acute and convalescent phases originated in the United States, Italy and Spain. Nucleic acid was either cDNA or gDNA, and it came from T cells, B-cell-depleted T cells, or PBMCs.

Original processing notes: Reference gene primer amplification yielded estimated nucleated cell counts. Only in-frame clones appear in the TCRdb table, and some are missing; sequencing was by immunoSEQ multiplex PCR. Clonal size and the V and J genes are those of that table, whereas D and trimming came from the DNA. The table records 200,000 or so clones, around 85% of them present only once. Sequenced: peripheral blood. This TCR came from a man in his 70s with active or convalescent COVID-19.

CDR3 DNA: TGTGCCAGCAGTCCCAGGACAGCTTGGAAATCCGAAAAACTGTTTTTT. Translated: CASSPRTAWKSEKLFF. This rearrangement joins TRBV28 to TRBJ1-4; possible D gene TRBD1, 6 bases. V was clipped by 5 bases and J by 8 bases, with 21 bases between them. Per the germline V gene, CDR1 is MDHEN and CDR2 is SYDVKM. CDR3 length equals 16 residues.